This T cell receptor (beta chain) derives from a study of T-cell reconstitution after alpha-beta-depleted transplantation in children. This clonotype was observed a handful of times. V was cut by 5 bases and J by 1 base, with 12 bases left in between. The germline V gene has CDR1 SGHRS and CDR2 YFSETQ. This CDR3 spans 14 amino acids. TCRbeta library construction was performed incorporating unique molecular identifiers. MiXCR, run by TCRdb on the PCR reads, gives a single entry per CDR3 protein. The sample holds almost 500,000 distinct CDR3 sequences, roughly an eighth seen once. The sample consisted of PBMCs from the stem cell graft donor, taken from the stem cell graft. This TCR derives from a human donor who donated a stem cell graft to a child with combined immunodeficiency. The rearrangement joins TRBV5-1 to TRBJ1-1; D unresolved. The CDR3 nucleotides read TGCGCCAGCAGTGAGCAGCGCCAGAACACTGAAGCTTTCTTT. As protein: CASSEQRQNTEAFF.